This T cell receptor beta chain was recorded in a study of T cell responses to AZD1222 COVID-19 vaccine. On the study more broadly: Second-dose schedules of about 4 or about 12 weeks were combined.

The assay was immunoSEQ multiplex PCR, and TCRdb's table has in-frame clones only and misses some. The sample carries around 200,000 clones, 88% recorded once. This CDR3 region has 17 residues. V lost 4 bases to trimming and J lost 1 base, with 19 bases between them. CDR1 and CDR2 (germline): SNHLY, FYNNEI. Study-level points and caveats: Baseline antibody screening turned up just six seropositive AZD1222 recipients.

Regarding this clone: The antigen is undetermined.

The TCR was taken from an adult in good health. Specimen: peripheral blood, collected on day 0 of AZD1222 vaccination. The J gene is TRBJ1-1, the V gene TRBV2; tentatively, D is TRBD1 (6 bases). The CDR3 loop is CASSVRTQGQPNTEAFF. The CDR3 coding sequence is TGTGCCAGCAGTGTTCGGACCCAAGGACAGCCGAACACTGAAGCTTTCTTT.